This T cell receptor beta chain was profiled in a study of blood T cell repertoires in COVID-19 (dated by TCRdb to between 2020 and 2021). Regarding the complete study: The collaborator samples originated in the United States, Italy and Spain and spanned the acute and convalescent phases of COVID-19. The prospective study material was composed of cDNA or gDNA derived from T cells, B-cell-depleted T cells, or PBMCs. The dataset comprised deeply sampled blood TCRbeta repertoires from subjects exposed to, actively infected with, or recovered from COVID-19. The repertoires were released in a freely available public database intended as a resource for research on the immune response to SARS-CoV-2. Samples came from the ongoing ImmuneRACE study (first 160 participants) plus 1,254 subjects from 6 global collaborators. A de-identified subject ID, COVID-19 status, age in years and sex were almost always included in the sample metadata. Where available, HLA class I and class II types were obtained from metadata supplied by the sample provider rather than from assay-based typing. What the research found in general, with its limitations: The quantity of clinical and demographic metadata differed by source and by participant and was supplied without curation.

Enrolling through a virtual design, the prospective study's participants ranged in age from roughly 18 to 95 years and lived across approximately 25 United States geographic areas. In the prospective study, participants were assigned to cohorts based on the clinical history participants reported in a screening survey and a study questionnaire. For ImmuneRACE Cohort 3, a participant was defined as recovered based on two consecutive negative NP/OP PCR tests, clearance by a healthcare professional, or resolution of symptoms. In the prospective study, mobile phlebotomists collected whole blood, serum and a nasopharyngeal or oropharyngeal swab from each participant. Additional blood draws and questionnaires over an approximately 2-month period could optionally be provided by prospective study participants. Blood samples from the prospective study were shipped frozen or at room temperature prior to DNA extraction.

In regard to this clone: Its antigen is currently not known. No base-level quality is on record; no much larger clone is a single base apart.

TCRbeta CDR3 regions were amplified from genomic DNA by means of the immunoSEQ Assay, a bias-controlled multiplex PCR. In the paper's pipeline: Nucleated cell counts per sample were estimated from amplification of reference gene primers within the assay. Sequence reads were collapsed and filtered to measure the absolute abundance of every unique TCRbeta CDR3 rearrangement. Productive Simpson clonality was computed per sample as the square root of Simpson's diversity index over productive rearrangements. TCRdb took over this immuneACCESS table, retaining in-frame rearrangements with V and J assigned. Such tables are incomplete; in checked studies, under half of the missing clones stem from an unresolved V gene, and the remainder is unexplained. The V and J calls and clone size were taken over from that table, and D and trimming were inferred from the DNA. The sample table contains hundreds of thousands of clones; only one count was recorded for approximately 90% of them. 6% to 7% of the sample is held by the ten biggest clonotypes.

This receptor was obtained from a woman in her 40s who had recovered from COVID-19. Sequenced sample: PBMCs or T cells enriched from blood (not recorded which).

The CDR3 sequence is CASSNSGGSSYEQYF. In nucleotide form, the sequence is TGTGCCAGCAGTAATTCCGGGGGGAGCTCCTACGAGCAGTACTTC. The V and J segments used are TRBV28 and TRBJ2-7, and TRBD2 matches 7 of the central bases. Spanning cysteine to phenylalanine, the CDR3 consists of 15 amino acids. Of all the DNA, just the CDR3 is kept, 45 bases in frame from base 1. Trimming takes 5 bases off V and 0 bases off J; junction bases not matched to a gene: 7. CDR1 MDHEN and CDR2 SYDVKM are derived from the germline V gene.